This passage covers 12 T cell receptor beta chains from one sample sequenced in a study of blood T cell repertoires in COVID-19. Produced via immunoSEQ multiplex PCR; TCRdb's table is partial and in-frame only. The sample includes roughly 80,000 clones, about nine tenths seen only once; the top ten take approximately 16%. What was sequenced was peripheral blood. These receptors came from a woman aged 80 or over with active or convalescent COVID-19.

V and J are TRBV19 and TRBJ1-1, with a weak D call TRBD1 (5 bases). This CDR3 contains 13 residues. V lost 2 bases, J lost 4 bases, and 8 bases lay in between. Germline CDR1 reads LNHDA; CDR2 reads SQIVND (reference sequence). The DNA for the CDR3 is TGTGCCAGTAGTATAACCGGGGGCACTGAAGCTTTCTTT. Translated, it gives CASSITGGTEAFF.

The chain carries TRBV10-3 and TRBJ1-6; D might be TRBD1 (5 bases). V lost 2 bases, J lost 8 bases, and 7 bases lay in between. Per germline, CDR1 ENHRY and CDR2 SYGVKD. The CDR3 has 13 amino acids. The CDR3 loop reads CAISEQGHSPLHF. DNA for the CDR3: TGTGCCATCAGTGAGCAGGGCCATTCACCCCTCCACTTT.

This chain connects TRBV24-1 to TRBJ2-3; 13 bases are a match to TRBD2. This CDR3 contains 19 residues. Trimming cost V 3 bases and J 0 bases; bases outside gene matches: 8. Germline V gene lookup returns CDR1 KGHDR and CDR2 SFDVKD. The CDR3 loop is CATSDPTGTSGESTDTQYF. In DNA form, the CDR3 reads TGTGCCACCAGTGATCCTACCGGGACTAGCGGGGAGAGCACAGATACGCAGTATTTT.

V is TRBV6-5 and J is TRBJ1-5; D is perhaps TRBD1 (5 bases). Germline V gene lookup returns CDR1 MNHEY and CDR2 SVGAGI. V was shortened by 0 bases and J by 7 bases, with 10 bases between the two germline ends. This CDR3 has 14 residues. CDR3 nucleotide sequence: TGTGCCAGCAGTTACTCGGGGGGGACCCAGCCCCAGCATTTT. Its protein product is CASSYSGGTQPQHF.

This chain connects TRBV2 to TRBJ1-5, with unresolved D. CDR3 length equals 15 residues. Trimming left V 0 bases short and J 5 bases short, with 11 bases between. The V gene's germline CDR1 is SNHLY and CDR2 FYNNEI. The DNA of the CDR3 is TGTGCCAGCAGTGAAGCAGAAATGAGAGATCAGCCCCAGCATTTT. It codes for CASSEAEMRDQPQHF.

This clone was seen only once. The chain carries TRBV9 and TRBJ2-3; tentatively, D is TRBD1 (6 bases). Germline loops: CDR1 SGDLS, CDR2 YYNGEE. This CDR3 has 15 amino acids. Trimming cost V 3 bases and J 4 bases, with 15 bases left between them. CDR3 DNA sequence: TGTGCCAGCAGCGAGGGCCAGGGGAGCGCAGATACGCAGTATTTT. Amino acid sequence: CASSEGQGSADTQYF. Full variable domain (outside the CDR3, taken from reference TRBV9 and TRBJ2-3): DSGVTQTPKHLITATGQRVTLRCSPRSGDLSVYWYQQSLDQGLQFLIQYYNGEERAKGNILERFSAQQFPDLHSELNLSSLELGDSALYFCASSEGQGSADTQYFGPGTRLTVL.

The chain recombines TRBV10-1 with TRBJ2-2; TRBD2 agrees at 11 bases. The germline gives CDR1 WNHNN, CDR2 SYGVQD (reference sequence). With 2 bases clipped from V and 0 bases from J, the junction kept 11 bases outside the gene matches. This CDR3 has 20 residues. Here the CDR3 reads CASSELRTSGGEANTGELFF. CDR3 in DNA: TGCGCCAGCAGTGAGCTTCGTACTAGCGGGGGCGAAGCGAACACCGGGGAGCTGTTTTTT.

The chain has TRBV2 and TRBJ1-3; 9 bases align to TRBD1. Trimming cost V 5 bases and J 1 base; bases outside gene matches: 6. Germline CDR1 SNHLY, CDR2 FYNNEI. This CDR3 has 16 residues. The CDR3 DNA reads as TGTGCCAGCAGTTGGGAACAGGGGGCGTCTGGAAACACCATATATTTT. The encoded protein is CASSWEQGASGNTIYF. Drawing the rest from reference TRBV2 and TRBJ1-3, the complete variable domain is EPEVTQTPSHQVTQMGQEVILRCVPISNHLYFYWYRQILGQKVEFLVSFYNNEISEKSEIFDDQFSVERPDGSNFTLKIRSTKLEDSAMYFCASSWEQGASGNTIYFGEGSWLTVV.

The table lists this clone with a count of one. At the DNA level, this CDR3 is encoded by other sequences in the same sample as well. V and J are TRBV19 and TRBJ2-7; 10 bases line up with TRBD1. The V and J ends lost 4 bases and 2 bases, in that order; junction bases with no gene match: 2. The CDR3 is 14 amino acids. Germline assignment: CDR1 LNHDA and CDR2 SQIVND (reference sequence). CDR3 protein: CASSTDRGPYEQYF. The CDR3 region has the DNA TGTGCCAGTAGTACCGACAGGGGGCCCTACGAGCAGTACTTC.

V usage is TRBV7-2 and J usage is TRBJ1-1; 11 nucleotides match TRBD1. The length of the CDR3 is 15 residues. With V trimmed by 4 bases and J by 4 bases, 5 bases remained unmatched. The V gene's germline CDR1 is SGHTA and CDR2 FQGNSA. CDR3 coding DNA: TGTGCCAGCAGCTCAAGGACAGGGGGCTTCACTGAAGCTTTCTTT. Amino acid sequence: CASSSRTGGFTEAFF.

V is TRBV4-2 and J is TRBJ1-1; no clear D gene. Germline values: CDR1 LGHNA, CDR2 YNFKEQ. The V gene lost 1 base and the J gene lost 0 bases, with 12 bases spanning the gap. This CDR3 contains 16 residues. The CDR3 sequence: CASSQALQSMNTEAFF. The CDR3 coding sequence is TGTGCCAGCAGCCAAGCCTTACAGAGCATGAACACTGAAGCTTTCTTT.

CDR3 coding DNA: TGTGCCAGCAGATTAGAACAGGGGTTCCCCCTCCACTTT. Translated, it gives CASRLEQGFPLHF. This chain joins TRBV6-6 and TRBJ1-6, with TRBD1 matching over 7 bases. Germline lookup yields CDR1 MNHNY and CDR2 SVGAGI (reference sequence). The J segment lost 13 bases and the V segment lost 6 bases, leaving 9 bases of the junction unmatched. The CDR3 extends over 13 amino acids.